These 20 T cell receptor beta chains were all obtained from the same sample, sequenced in a study of OX40 agonist ivuxolimab in advanced cancers. Sequenced by immunoSEQ multiplex PCR; TCRdb stores in-frame clones only, minus some. The sample records roughly 45,000 clones, over 75% being singletons. The input for sequencing was CD4+ or CD8+ T cells sorted from blood, taken in a trial of the OX40 agonist ivuxolimab. These TCRs come from an adult with an advanced solid tumor such as melanoma, head and neck, liver or kidney cancer.

This CDR3 is CAISEKHEQYF. Written as DNA, the CDR3 is TGTGCCATCAGTGAAAAGCACGAGCAGTACTTC. The V call is TRBV10-3, the J call TRBJ2-7; D is ambiguous. The V end lost 3 bases, the J end lost 5 bases, and 5 bases lay between the germline ends. Germline values: CDR1 ENHRY, CDR2 SYGVKD. This CDR3 has 11 amino acids.

This clone was observed a single time. J is TRBJ1-4 and V is TRBV27; 7 nucleotides line up with TRBD1. With V trimmed by 3 bases and J by 5 bases, 3 bases remained unmatched. Per the germline V gene, CDR1 is MNHEY and CDR2 is SMNVEV (reference sequence). The CDR3 has 14 residues. The CDR3 DNA follows: TGTGCCAGCAGTTTGGGACAGAGAAATGAAAAACTGTTTTTT. This gives the protein CASSLGQRNEKLFF.

V is TRBV19 and J is TRBJ2-5; D is perhaps TRBD1 or TRBD2 (7 bases each). From germline, CDR1 is LNHDA and CDR2 SQIVND (reference sequence). The CDR3 contains 16 residues. Trimming cost V 6 bases and J 5 bases, with 22 bases left between them. Here the CDR3 DNA reads TGTGCCAGTAGCGCACGGGCAGGGGGGGCGCGGGAGACCCAGTACTTC. Protein sequence: CASSARAGGARETQYF.

The rearrangement joins TRBV18 to TRBJ2-2, with 8 bases fitting TRBD2. This CDR3 is built from 16 residues. Germline V gene data show CDR1 as KGHSH and CDR2 as LQKENI. V trimming: 2 bases; J trimming: 2 bases; junction bases outside the gene matches: 4. CDR3 sequence: CASSPSGGYNTGELFF. In DNA form, the CDR3 reads TGTGCCAGCTCACCATCGGGAGGGTACAACACCGGGGAGCTGTTTTTT.

This sequence joins TRBV6-5 and TRBJ2-3, with 12 bases aligning to TRBD2. V shed 2 bases and J 3 bases; nucleotides not matched to a gene: 3. Germline values: CDR1 MNHEY, CDR2 SVGAGI. CDR3 length: 16 residues. The CDR3 protein is CASSYGLAGGTDTQYF. The CDR3 nucleotides are TGTGCCAGCAGTTACGGGCTAGCGGGAGGGACAGATACGCAGTATTTT.

The chain combines TRBV5-1 with TRBJ2-3, with 8 nucleotides matching TRBD1. The CDR3 is made up of 17 amino acids. Per germline, CDR1 SGHRS and CDR2 YFSETQ. Losses at the gene ends were 2 bases for V and 5 bases for J; bases not matched to a gene: 13. CDR3: CASSFVPGQVLQDTQYF. DNA of the CDR3: TGCGCCAGCAGCTTCGTACCGGGACAGGTCTTACAAGATACGCAGTATTTT.

The chain links TRBV6-6 to TRBJ1-1; possibly TRBD1 for D (5 bases). The germline V and J ends were trimmed by 8 bases and 4 bases, with 11 bases remaining between them. There are 12 residues in the CDR3. The germline gives CDR1 MNHNY, CDR2 SVGAGI (reference sequence). The CDR3 spells CASGGFSTEAFF. CDR3 DNA: TGTGCCAGCGGGGGGTTCTCCACTGAAGCTTTCTTT.

The chain couples TRBV28 to TRBJ1-2; D unresolved. CDR1 and CDR2 from the germline V gene are MDHEN and SYDVKM. CDR3 length equals 16 residues. The ends were cut back, 0 bases at V and 1 base at J, with 12 bases in the middle. As DNA, the CDR3 is TGTGCCAGCAGTTTATGGGCCCGGTCAGATAACTATGGCTACACCTTC. Amino acids: CASSLWARSDNYGYTF.

The rearrangement uses TRBV19 and TRBJ2-1; no clear D. The CDR3 contains 14 residues. The germline CDR1 and CDR2 sequences are LNHDA and SQIVND (reference sequence). V lost 8 bases and J 0 bases, leaving 11 bases between the germline ends. Written as DNA, the CDR3 is TGTGCCAGTCGTTCCATCGGCTCCTACAATGAGCAGTTCTTC. Its protein is CASRSIGSYNEQFF.

V gene TRBV30 combines with J gene TRBJ1-2; 8 nucleotides align to TRBD1. J gave up 2 bases and V 3 bases, and 2 bases lay outside the gene matches. The length of the CDR3 is 13 residues. The germline V gene has CDR1 GTSNPN and CDR2 SVGIG (reference sequence). The CDR3 spells CAWSRDRNYGYTF. For the CDR3, the DNA is TGTGCCTGGAGCCGGGACAGGAACTATGGCTACACCTTC.

V gene TRBV29-1 combines with J gene TRBJ1-2; D is unclear. CDR1 is SQVTM, CDR2 ANQGSEA, per germline. Trimming took 2 bases from V and 4 from J, leaving 8 bases between them. The CDR3 loop spans 12 amino acids. CDR3 residues: CSVESGPYGYTF. The CDR3 DNA reads TGCAGCGTTGAATCAGGTCCCTATGGCTACACCTTC.

This clone was picked up a small number of times. The chain employs TRBV6-1 and TRBJ1-5; D is ambiguous. The CDR3 covers 16 residues. In germline, CDR1 is MNHNS, CDR2 SASEGT. The ends were cut back, 4 bases at V and 0 bases at J, with 13 bases in the middle. CDR3 DNA: TGTGCCAGCAGTGGAGAAAGGACGGATAGCAATCAGCCCCAGCATTTT. It codes for CASSGERTDSNQPQHF.

The gene calls are TRBV11-3 and TRBJ2-1; 12 nucleotides agree with TRBD2. The CDR3 is 16 amino acids. Looked up from germline, CDR1 is SGHNT and CDR2 is YENEEA. The V gene end was trimmed by 3 bases and the J gene end by 7 bases; junction bases not matched to a gene: 7. The CDR3 region is CASSFETSGRGNEQFF. The CDR3 DNA reads as TGTGCCAGCAGCTTCGAGACTAGCGGGAGAGGTAATGAGCAGTTCTTC.

This rearrangement joins TRBV11-1 to TRBJ1-3; D may be TRBD1 (6 bases). Germline V lookup: CDR1 SGHAT, CDR2 FQDESV (reference sequence). The CDR3 length is 14 residues. Trimming cost V 6 bases and J 0 bases, with 9 bases left between them. The CDR3 here is CASRSDSSGNTIYF. The CDR3 DNA follows: TGTGCCAGCAGATCGGACAGCTCTGGAAACACCATATATTTT.

V and J are TRBV7-7 and TRBJ2-5; TRBD2 agrees at 14 bases. V was pared by 5 bases and J by 5 bases, with 10 bases of the junction left unmatched. This CDR3 is 17 amino acids long. Germline CDR1 reads SSHAT; CDR2 reads FNYEAQ (reference sequence). CDR3 region: CASSPGTSGGVGETQYF. CDR3 coding DNA: TGTGCCAGCAGCCCAGGGACTAGCGGGGGAGTCGGGGAGACCCAGTACTTC.

This rearrangement joins TRBV29-1 to TRBJ2-1, with TRBD2 identical over 13 bases. This CDR3 region has 13 residues. Germline CDR1 and CDR2: SQVTM and ANQGSEA. J lost 8 bases, V lost 5 bases, and 3 bases had no gene match. Written as DNA, the CDR3 is TGCAGCGTTTGGACTAGCGGGGGACATGAGCAGTTCTTC. This translates into CSVWTSGGHEQFF.

J is TRBJ1-4 and V is TRBV28; D unclear. This CDR3 region has 10 residues. V lost 6 bases and J lost 14, with 10 bases in between. Germline-derived CDR1 and CDR2 are MDHEN and SYDVKM. Here the CDR3 DNA reads TGTGCCAGCAGCCGAGGGCCTCTGTTTTTT. Protein product: CASSRGPLFF.

The V and J genes are TRBV2 and TRBJ2-7, with 9 nucleotides matching TRBD1. CDR1 and CDR2 from the germline V gene are SNHLY and FYNNEI. V lost 6 bases, J lost 5 bases, and 5 bases stayed unmatched. The CDR3 extends over 13 amino acids. The CDR3 sequence: CASRRTGDNEQYF. CDR3 bases: TGTGCCAGCAGGCGGACAGGGGACAACGAGCAGTACTTC.

This sequence joins TRBV5-4 and TRBJ1-1, with D maybe TRBD1 (5 bases). The CDR3 is made up of 15 amino acids. Germline lookup yields CDR1 SGHNT and CDR2 YYREEE (reference sequence). V was cut by 0 bases and J by 0 bases, with 9 bases left in between. The DNA for the CDR3 is TGTGCCAGCAGCTTGGTAAAACAGGTGAACACTGAAGCTTTCTTT. It encodes CASSLVKQVNTEAFF.

The chain carries TRBV6-5 and TRBJ2-2; the D gene is possibly TRBD1 (5 bases). Germline V lookup: CDR1 MNHEY, CDR2 SVGAGI. The V end was cut by 7 bases, the J end by 4 bases, with 13 bases between. This CDR3 has 14 amino acids. CDR3 residues: CASTVDRGTGELFF. CDR3 bases: TGTGCCAGCACGGTAGATAGGGGCACCGGGGAGCTGTTTTTT.